Listed below are T cell receptor beta chains from one sample, sequenced in a study of blood T cell repertoires in COVID-19. The method was immunoSEQ multiplex PCR; TCRdb's version includes in-frame clones alone and lacks a portion of them. This sample yields over 90,000 clones, of which around nine tenths are seen a single time; 3% belongs to the top ten. Input material: peripheral blood. The receptor source for this set is a man aged 50 or older with active or convalescent COVID-19. CDR3s leave out the opening cysteine and the closing phenylalanine or tryptophan.

CDR3 protein: ASSLSSGGTTSTDTQY; V gene: TRBV27
CDR3 protein: AWSVQWVYGYT; V gene: TRBV30
CDR3 protein: ASRNRVFEAQY; V gene: TRBV27
CDR3 protein: ASRGGVLFNQPQH; V gene: TRBV19
CDR3 protein: ASSLTAPSTNEKLF; V gene: TRBV5-1
CDR3 protein: ASSYSPTGANYGYT; V gene: TRBV6-5
CDR3 protein: ATSDFRTGNIQY; V gene: TRBV24-1
CDR3 protein: ASSEAPQANTGELF; V gene: TRBV6-1
CDR3 protein: ASSKVGSTGWGNTIY; V gene: TRBV21-1
CDR3 protein: ASRGDRPTYEQY; V gene: TRBV28
CDR3 protein: ASSPQAGANTGELF; V gene: TRBV7-8
CDR3 protein: ASSARGLAGPHQETQY; V gene: TRBV2
CDR3 protein: ASSRQPSNQPQH; V gene: TRBV2
CDR3 protein: ASSLQGAGGYT; V gene: TRBV12-3/TRBV12-4
CDR3 protein: ASSPTNRGGSYNEQF; V gene: TRBV6-6
CDR3 protein: ASSKTGSTEAF; V gene: TRBV5-4
CDR3 protein: ASSFEAAPTYNEQF; V gene: TRBV27
CDR3 protein: ASSRLGSITGELF; V gene: TRBV7-8
CDR3 protein: ASSDLGQAHNEQF; V gene: TRBV28
CDR3 protein: ASSYSTDKPIVNYGYT; V gene: TRBV6-2/TRBV6-3
CDR3 protein: ASSPGTGASNQPQH; V gene: TRBV18
CDR3 protein: ASSLEQVGYT; V gene: TRBV12-3/TRBV12-4
CDR3 protein: SVEGGGHPNTEAF; V gene: TRBV29-1
CDR3 protein: ASTPAGANEQY; V gene: TRBV6-6
CDR3 protein: ASDIRNYGYT; V gene: TRBV27
CDR3 protein: ASSDNYEGYGYT; V gene: TRBV6-4
CDR3 protein: ASRNGGTNEQF; V gene: TRBV2
CDR3 protein: ASSQDEAQPQH; V gene: TRBV3-1/TRBV3-2
CDR3 protein: ASSRQGETGELF; V gene: TRBV6-5
CDR3 protein: ASAPGQSTDTQY; V gene: TRBV12-5
CDR3 protein: ASSEEGLAGVSTDTQY; V gene: TRBV6-1
CDR3 protein: ASSTKTGLNQPQH; V gene: TRBV18
CDR3 protein: ASRSGQGGGGYT; V gene: TRBV5-4